This T cell receptor beta chain was sequenced in a study of response to subunit inactivated influenza vaccine. Points from the study as a whole: Researchers suggested that each seasonal influenza vaccination recruits few new T cells.

In this sample, this clonotype turned up a few times. Its antigen is not identified. TCRdb recomputed calls from the RT-PCR reads with MiXCR, one row per CDR3 protein. The sample lists more than 550,000 distinct CDR3 sequences, about 11% occurring once. V lost 1 base, J lost 5 bases, and 2 bases stayed unmatched. Germline V lookup: CDR1 ENHRY, CDR2 SYGVKD. The CDR3 covers 14 residues. The chain carries TRBV10-3 and TRBJ2-5; 9 bases are a match to TRBD1. This material consisted of PBMCs from blood, taken on the day of vaccination. The origin of this receptor is a man in his forties or fifties who received an inactivated influenza vaccine. CDR3 nucleotides: TGTGCCATCAGTGAGTGGGACAGGGTGGAGACCCAGTACTTC. Encoded protein: CAISEWDRVETQYF.